This T cell receptor beta chain was recovered during a study of T cells expressing NK-cell markers. The authors generated TCR beta cDNA through 5'RACE template switching with UMIs. TCRdb derives one entry per CDR3 protein from the 5' RACE reads, leaving out DNA. This repertoire includes about 110,000 distinct CDR3 sequences. Germline CDR1 MGHRA, CDR2 YSYEKL. The CDR3 is 16 residues long. The chain has TRBV4-1 and TRBJ2-1; the TCRdb call, TRBD1, lacks DNA for checking. This receptor was taken from a woman aged 18 to 75 in good health. The sample comprised blood T cells: a sorted CD56 or NKG2C T cell subset, CD4+ or CD8+ T cells, or bulk PBMC T cells (not recorded which). The CDR3 spells CTSSQPGTGVYNEQFF.